This T cell receptor beta chain was captured by sequencing in a study of cytomegalovirus exposure and HLA in healthy donors. PCR used 60 Vbeta primers and 13 Jbeta primers. Using immunoSEQ multiplex PCR, the repertoire was profiled, and TCRdb retains in-frame clones only, with some absent. The sample consists of 200,000 to 250,000 clones, more than 75% of them appearing once. Overall study results and limits: In vitro data verified a few CMV-associated chains as specific for CMV antigens. Certain sequence variants were highly shared and formed a cluster, and this cluster was likely a sequencing artifact. Trimming of TCR beta V- and J-genes showed a link, identified in a later analysis, to a missense DCLRE1C variant.

Unmatched junction bases numbered 6, after V lost 7 bases and J lost 4 bases. The CDR3 length is 14 residues. Germline CDR1 is MDHEN and CDR2 is SYDVKM. Remarks on this clone: The antigen is unknown.

The chain recombines TRBV28 with TRBJ2-1, with TRBD2 matching 8 bases. The origin of this receptor is a human donor in good health. The sequenced sample was PBMCs. CDR3 sequence reads: CASTSGSTYNEQFF. CDR3 coding DNA: TGTGCCAGCACTAGCGGGTCCACTTACAATGAGCAGTTCTTC.